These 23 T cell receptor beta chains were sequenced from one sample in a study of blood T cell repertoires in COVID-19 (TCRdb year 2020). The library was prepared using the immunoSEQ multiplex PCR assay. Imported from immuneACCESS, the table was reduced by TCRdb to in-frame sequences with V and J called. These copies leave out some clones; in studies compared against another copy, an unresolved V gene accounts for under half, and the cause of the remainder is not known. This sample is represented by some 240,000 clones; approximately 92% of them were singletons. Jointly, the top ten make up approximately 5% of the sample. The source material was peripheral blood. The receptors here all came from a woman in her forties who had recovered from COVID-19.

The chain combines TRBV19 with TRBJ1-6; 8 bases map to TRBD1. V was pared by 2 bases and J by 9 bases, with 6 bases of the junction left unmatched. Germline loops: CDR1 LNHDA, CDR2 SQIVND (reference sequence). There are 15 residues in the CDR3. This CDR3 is CASSIMTGDGSPLHF. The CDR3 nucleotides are TGTGCCAGTAGTATAATGACAGGGGATGGTTCACCCCTCCACTTT.

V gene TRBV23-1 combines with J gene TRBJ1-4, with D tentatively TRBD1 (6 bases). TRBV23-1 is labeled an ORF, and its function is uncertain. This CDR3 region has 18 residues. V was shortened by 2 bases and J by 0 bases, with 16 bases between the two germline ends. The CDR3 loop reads CASSQRARGTTTNEKLFF. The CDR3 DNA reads TGCGCCAGCAGTCAAAGGGCCAGGGGAACCACAACTAATGAAAAACTGTTTTTT.

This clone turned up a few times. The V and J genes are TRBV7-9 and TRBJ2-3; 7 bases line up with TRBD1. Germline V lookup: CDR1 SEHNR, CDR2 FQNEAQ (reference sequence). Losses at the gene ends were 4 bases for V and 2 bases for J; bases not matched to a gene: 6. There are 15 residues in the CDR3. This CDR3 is CASSYRGPDTDTQYF. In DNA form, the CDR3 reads TGTGCCAGCAGCTACAGGGGTCCGGACACAGATACGCAGTATTTT. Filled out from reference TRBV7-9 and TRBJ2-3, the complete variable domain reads DTGVSQNPRHKITKRGQNVTFRCDPISEHNRLYWYRQTLGQGPEFLTYFQNEAQLEKSRLLSDRFSAERPKGSFSTLEIQRTEQGDSAMYLCASSYRGPDTDTQYFGPGTRLTVL.

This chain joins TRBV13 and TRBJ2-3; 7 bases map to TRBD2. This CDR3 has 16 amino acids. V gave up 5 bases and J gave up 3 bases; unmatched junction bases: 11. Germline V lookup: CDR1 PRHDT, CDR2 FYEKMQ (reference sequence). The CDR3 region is CASSLRLAAETDTQYF. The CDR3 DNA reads TGTGCCAGCAGCCTAAGACTAGCTGCGGAGACAGATACGCAGTATTTT.

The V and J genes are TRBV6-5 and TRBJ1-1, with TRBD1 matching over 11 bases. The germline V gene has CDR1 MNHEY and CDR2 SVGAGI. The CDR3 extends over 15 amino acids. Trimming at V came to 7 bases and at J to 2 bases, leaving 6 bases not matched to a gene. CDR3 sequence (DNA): TGTGCCAGCACCCTGGGACAGGGGGGTAACACTGAAGCTTTCTTT. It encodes CASTLGQGGNTEAFF.

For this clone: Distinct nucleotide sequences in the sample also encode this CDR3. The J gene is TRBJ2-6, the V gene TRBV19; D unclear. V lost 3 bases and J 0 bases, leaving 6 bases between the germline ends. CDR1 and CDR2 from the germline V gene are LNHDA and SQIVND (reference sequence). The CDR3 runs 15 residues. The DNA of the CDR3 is TGTGCCAGTAGTATCCCCGGCTCTGGGGCCAACGTCCTGACTTTC. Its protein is CASSIPGSGANVLTF. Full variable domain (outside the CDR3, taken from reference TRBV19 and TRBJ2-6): DGGITQSPKYLFRKEGQNVTLSCEQNLNHDAMYWYRQDPGQGLRLIYYSQIVNDFQKGDIAEGYSVSREKKESFPLTVTSAQKNPTAFYLCASSIPGSGANVLTFGAGSRLTVL.

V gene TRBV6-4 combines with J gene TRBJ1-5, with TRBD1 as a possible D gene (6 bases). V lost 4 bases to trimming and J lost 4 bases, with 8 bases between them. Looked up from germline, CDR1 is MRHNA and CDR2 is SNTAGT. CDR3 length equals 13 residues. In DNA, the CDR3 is TGTGCCAGCAGTGTGGACAGAAATCAGCCCCAGCATTTT. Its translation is CASSVDRNQPQHF.

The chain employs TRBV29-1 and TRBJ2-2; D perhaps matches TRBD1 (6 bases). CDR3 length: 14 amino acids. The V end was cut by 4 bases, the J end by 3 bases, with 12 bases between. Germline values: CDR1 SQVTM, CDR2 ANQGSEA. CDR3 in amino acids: CSVVVAGDTGELFF. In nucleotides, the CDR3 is TGCAGCGTTGTTGTTGCAGGGGACACCGGGGAGCTGTTTTTT.

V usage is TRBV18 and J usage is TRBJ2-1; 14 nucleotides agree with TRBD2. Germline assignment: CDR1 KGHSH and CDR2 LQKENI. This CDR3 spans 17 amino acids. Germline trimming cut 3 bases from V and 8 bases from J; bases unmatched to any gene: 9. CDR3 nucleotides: TGTGCCAGCTCACCGCCGGGACTAGCGGGAGTAACGGATGAGCAGTTCTTC. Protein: CASSPPGLAGVTDEQFF.

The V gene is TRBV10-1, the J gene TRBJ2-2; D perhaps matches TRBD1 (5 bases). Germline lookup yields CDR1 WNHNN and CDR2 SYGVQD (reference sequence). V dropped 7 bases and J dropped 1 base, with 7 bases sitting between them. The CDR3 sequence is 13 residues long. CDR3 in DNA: TGCGCCAGCACTGGACAGAACACCGGGGAGCTGTTTTTT. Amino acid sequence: CASTGQNTGELFF.

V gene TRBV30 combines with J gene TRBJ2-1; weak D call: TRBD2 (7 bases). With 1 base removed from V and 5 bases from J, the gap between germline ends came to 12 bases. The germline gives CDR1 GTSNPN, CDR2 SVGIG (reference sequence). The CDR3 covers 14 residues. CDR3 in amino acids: CAWSATGGHNEQFF. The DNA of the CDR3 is TGTGCCTGGAGTGCAACGGGGGGCCACAATGAGCAGTTCTTC.

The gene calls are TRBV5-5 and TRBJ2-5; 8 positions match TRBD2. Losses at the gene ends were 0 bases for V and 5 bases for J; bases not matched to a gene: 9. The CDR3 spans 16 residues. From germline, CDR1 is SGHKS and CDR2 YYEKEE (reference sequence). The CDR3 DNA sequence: TGTGCCAGCAGCTTGGCCGGGACTAGGCAGTTGGAGACCCAGTACTTC. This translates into CASSLAGTRQLETQYF.

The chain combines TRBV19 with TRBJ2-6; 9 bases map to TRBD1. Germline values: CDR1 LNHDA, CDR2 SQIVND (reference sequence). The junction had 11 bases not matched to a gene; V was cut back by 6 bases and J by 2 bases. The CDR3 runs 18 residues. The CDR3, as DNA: TGTGCCAGTAGCCTACAGGGGGCGAATTGGCCTGGGGCCAACGTCCTGACTTTC. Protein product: CASSLQGANWPGANVLTF.

CDR3 coding DNA: TGTGCCAGCAGCCGACAAATGGGGCAGAATAATTCACCCCTCCACTTT. Protein sequence: CASSRQMGQNNSPLHF. The chain combines TRBV11-3 with TRBJ1-6; a possible D gene is TRBD1 (5 bases). The length of the CDR3 is 16 residues. In germline, CDR1 is SGHNT, CDR2 YENEEA. Deletions cut 5 bases from V and 5 bases from J, with 16 bases between.

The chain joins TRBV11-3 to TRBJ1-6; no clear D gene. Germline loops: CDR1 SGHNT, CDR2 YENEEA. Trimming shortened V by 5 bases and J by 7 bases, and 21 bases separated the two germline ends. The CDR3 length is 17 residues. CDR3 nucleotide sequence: TGTGCCAGCAGCCCCTCTCGGGTCCGGGGAACGAATTCACCCCTCCACTTT. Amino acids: CASSPSRVRGTNSPLHF.

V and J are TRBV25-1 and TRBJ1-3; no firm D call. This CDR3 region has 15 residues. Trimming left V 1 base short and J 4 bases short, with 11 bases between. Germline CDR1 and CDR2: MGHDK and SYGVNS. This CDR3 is CASSEFNREGNTIYF. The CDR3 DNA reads TGTGCCAGCAGTGAATTCAACCGGGAGGGAAACACCATATATTTT.

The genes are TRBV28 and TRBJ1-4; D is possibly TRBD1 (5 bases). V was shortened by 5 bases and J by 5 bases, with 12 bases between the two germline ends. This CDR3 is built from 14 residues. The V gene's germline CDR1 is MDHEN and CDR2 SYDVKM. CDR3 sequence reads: CASSLGTYNEKLFF. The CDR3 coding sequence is TGTGCCAGCAGTCTCGGGACTTACAATGAAAAACTGTTTTTT.

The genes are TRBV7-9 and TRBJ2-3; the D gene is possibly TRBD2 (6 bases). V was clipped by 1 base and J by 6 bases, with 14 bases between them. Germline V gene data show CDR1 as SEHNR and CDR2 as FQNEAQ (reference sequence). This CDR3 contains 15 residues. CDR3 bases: TGTGCCAGCAGCTTAGTCACGGGAGTTGCTGATACGCAGTATTTT. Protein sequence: CASSLVTGVADTQYF.

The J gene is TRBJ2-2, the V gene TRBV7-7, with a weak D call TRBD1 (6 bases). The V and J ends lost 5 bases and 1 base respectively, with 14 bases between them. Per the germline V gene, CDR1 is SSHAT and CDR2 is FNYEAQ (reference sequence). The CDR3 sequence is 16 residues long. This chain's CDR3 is CASSPTSGENTGELFF. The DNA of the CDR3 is TGTGCCAGCAGCCCGACCTCAGGGGAGAACACCGGGGAGCTGTTTTTT.

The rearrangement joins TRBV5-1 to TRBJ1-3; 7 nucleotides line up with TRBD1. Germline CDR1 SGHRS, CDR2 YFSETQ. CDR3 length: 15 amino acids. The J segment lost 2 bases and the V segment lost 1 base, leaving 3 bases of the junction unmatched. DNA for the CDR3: TGCGCCAGCAGCTTGTGGCAGGGGGCTGGAAACACCATATATTTT. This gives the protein CASSLWQGAGNTIYF. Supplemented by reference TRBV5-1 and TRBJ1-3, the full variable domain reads KAGVTQTPRYLIKTRGQQVTLSCSPISGHRSVSWYQQTPGQGLQFLFEYFSETQRNKGNFPGRFSGRQFSNSRSEMNVSTLELGDSALYLCASSLWQGAGNTIYFGEGSWLTVV.

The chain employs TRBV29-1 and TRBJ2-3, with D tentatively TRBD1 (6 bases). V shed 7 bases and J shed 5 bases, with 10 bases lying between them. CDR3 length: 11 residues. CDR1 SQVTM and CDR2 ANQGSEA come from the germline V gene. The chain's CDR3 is CSEETGDTQYF. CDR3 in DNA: TGCAGCGAGGAGACAGGAGATACGCAGTATTTT.

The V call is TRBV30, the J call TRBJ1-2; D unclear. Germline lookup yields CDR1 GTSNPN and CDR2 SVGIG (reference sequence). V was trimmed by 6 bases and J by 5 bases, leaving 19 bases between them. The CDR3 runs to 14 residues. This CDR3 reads CACPTTAVGYGYTF. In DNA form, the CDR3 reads TGTGCCTGCCCAACGACGGCGGTTGGGTATGGCTACACCTTC.

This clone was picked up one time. The CDR3 protein is CASSPTDSGNTIYF. Here the CDR3 DNA reads TGTGCCAGCTCACCGACAGACTCTGGAAACACCATATATTTT. The chain employs TRBV18 and TRBJ1-3; TRBD1 might be the D (5 bases). The CDR3 extends over 14 amino acids. Germline lookup yields CDR1 KGHSH and CDR2 LQKENI. The V gene lost 3 bases and the J gene lost 0 bases, with 6 bases spanning the gap.